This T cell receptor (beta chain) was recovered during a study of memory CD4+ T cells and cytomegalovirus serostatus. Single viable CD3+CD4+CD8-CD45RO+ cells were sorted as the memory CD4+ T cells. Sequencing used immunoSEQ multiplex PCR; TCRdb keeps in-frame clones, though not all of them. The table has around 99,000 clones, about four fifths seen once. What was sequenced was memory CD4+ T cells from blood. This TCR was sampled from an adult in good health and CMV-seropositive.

The DNA for the CDR3 is TGTGCCAGCAGTGGCGGGACTAGCGGGAGGGTTGAGCAGTTCTTC. Amino acids: CASSGGTSGRVEQFF. This chain joins TRBV6-1 and TRBJ2-1, with TRBD2 identical over 16 bases. The V gene's germline CDR1 is MNHNS and CDR2 SASEGT. The CDR3 consists of 15 residues. V dropped 4 bases and J dropped 9; count of bases not matched to a gene: 3.